The 10 T cell receptor beta chains in this list originate from one sample, sequenced in a study of T cells in Graves' hyperthyroidism and ophthalmopathy. TCR beta CDR3 regions were amplified from RNA. With the HTBI primer set, the TCR CDR3 went through a first round of RT-PCR. A single record per CDR3 protein comes from TCRdb applying MiXCR to the multiplex PCR reads. The sample lists some 460,000 distinct CDR3 sequences, 15% to 18% seen once, with approximately 8% in the top ten. Sequencing was carried out using blood. These receptor sequences come from a woman aged 18-30 years with Graves' hyperthyroidism.

At least ten counts were recorded for this clonotype. The chain uses TRBV5-1 and TRBJ2-4, with TRBD2 matching over 9 bases. The CDR3 is 14 amino acids. The germline V gene has CDR1 SGHRS and CDR2 YFSETQ. V shed 5 bases and J 4 bases; nucleotides not matched to a gene: 4. The CDR3 reads CASSSGGLKNIQYF. CDR3 nucleotide sequence: TGCGCCAGCAGTAGCGGGGGCCTGAAAAACATTCAGTACTTC.

This clonotype was recorded at least ten times. The CDR3 nucleotides are TGTGCCAGCAGCCAAGATTGGGGGCTAGCGGGCACCGGGGAGCTGTTTTTT. Translation: CASSQDWGLAGTGELFF. The chain has TRBV3-1 and TRBJ2-2; 8 bases are shared with TRBD2. Germline V gives CDR1 LGHDT, CDR2 YNNKEL (reference sequence). This CDR3 is built from 17 residues. J lost 4 bases, V lost 0 bases, and 7 bases had no gene match. The variable domain in full, with the rest retrieved from reference TRBV3-1 and TRBJ2-2, is DTAVSQTPKYLVTQMGNDKSIKCEQNLGHDTMYWYKQDSKKFLKIMFSYNNKELIINETVPNRFSPKSPDKAHLNLHINSLELGDSAVYFCASSQDWGLAGTGELFFGEGSRLTVL.

This clonotype was detected ten times or more. The V call is TRBV28, the J call TRBJ2-3; perhaps D is TRBD1 or TRBD2 (6 bases each). The germline V gene encodes CDR1 MDHEN and CDR2 SYDVKM. Deletions cut 4 bases from V and 0 bases from J, with 17 bases between. The CDR3 loop spans 17 amino acids. CDR3 region: CASSSPLGGGSTDTQYF. The DNA for the CDR3 is TGTGCCAGCAGTTCCCCTCTGGGGGGCGGGAGCACAGATACGCAGTATTTT.

This clonotype was seen at least ten times. The CDR3 spells CASSRPPYEQYF. In nucleotides, the CDR3 is TGTGCCAGCAGCCGACCCCCTTACGAGCAGTACTTC. The chain has TRBV7-9 and TRBJ2-7; no reliable D call. Trimming removed 5 bases from V and 4 bases from J, with 9 bases in between. The CDR3 sequence is 12 residues long. The V gene's germline CDR1 is SEHNR and CDR2 FQNEAQ (reference sequence).

This clonotype has a count of ten or more. This chain links TRBV6-1 with TRBJ1-4; 9 bases fit TRBD1. Germline values: CDR1 MNHNS, CDR2 SASEGT. V lost 7 bases to trimming and J lost 7 bases; unmatched junction nucleotides: 10. The CDR3 is made up of 15 amino acids. The CDR3 region has the DNA TGTGCCAGCACACCCCTGGGGGACAGGGCTGAAAAACTGTTTTTT. It translates to CASTPLGDRAEKLFF.

This clonotype was found many times. The chain uses TRBV2 and TRBJ2-5, with D unclear. V lost 0 bases and J 3 bases, leaving 5 bases between the germline ends. This CDR3 region has 13 residues. Germline assignment: CDR1 SNHLY and CDR2 FYNNEI. This CDR3 reads CASSEAPEETQYF. The CDR3 DNA sequence: TGTGCCAGCAGTGAAGCGCCCGAAGAGACCCAGTACTTC.

There are many counts of this clonotype. The CDR3 reads CASSRTRSTDTQYF. CDR3 DNA: TGCGCCAGCAGCCGGACGCGGAGCACAGATACGCAGTATTTT. The V and J genes are TRBV5-1 and TRBJ2-3; D gene unclear. Looked up from germline, CDR1 is SGHRS and CDR2 is YFSETQ. The CDR3 spans 14 residues. Trimming pared 4 bases from V and 0 bases from J, leaving 9 bases between.

This clonotype appeared many times. This chain uses TRBV7-2 with TRBJ1-4; a possible D gene is TRBD1 (6 bases). Trimming left V 4 bases short and J 5 bases short, with 14 bases between. This CDR3 has 15 amino acids. Germline V gene lookup returns CDR1 SGHTA and CDR2 FQGNSA. In nucleotides, the CDR3 is TGTGCCAGCAGCTCCCCAGGGGAGACCAATGAAAAACTGTTTTTT. It is translated as CASSSPGETNEKLFF.

About this clonotype itself: This could be a read error, since a much larger clone is one nucleotide away. Written as DNA, the CDR3 is TGTGCCAGCAGCGTCCCGGGACAGGGAGAAAAACTGTTTTTT. This codes for CASSVPGQGEKLFF. V is TRBV9 and J is TRBJ1-4; 9 nucleotides agree with TRBD1. The length of the CDR3 is 14 residues. CDR1 is SGDLS, CDR2 YYNGEE, per germline. The V gene end was trimmed by 2 bases and the J gene end by 8 bases; junction bases not matched to a gene: 4.

This clonotype appeared many times. The germline gene is not matched at one end of the junction; a read error may be the cause. The V gene is TRBV7-7, the J gene TRBJ2-3; D uncertain. This CDR3 has 13 amino acids. Germline CDR1 SSHAT, CDR2 FNYEAQ (reference sequence). CDR3 coding DNA: TGTGCTAGCAGTCCTCAGATGGCAGATACGCAGTATTTT. This gives the protein CASSPQMADTQYF.